The 5 T cell receptor beta chains reported below all come from one sample, sequenced in a study of patients and donors after allogeneic stem cell transplantation. One entry per CDR3 protein, called by TCRdb with MiXCR from the RT-PCR reads. Here the sample spans about 410,000 distinct CDR3 sequences, approximately 16% being singletons. Sequencing input: blood, either unsorted or a sorted T cell fraction (not recorded which). These receptors were taken from a human donor who was either an allogeneic HSCT recipient or a stem cell or donor lymphocyte infusion donor (not recorded which). It is not recorded whose cells these are; they may come from a transplant donor.

The J gene is TRBJ1-3, the V gene TRBV6-2 or TRBV6-3, with D uncertain. V was cut by 7 bases and J by 0 bases, with 7 bases left in between. The CDR3 covers 13 residues. Germline V CDR1 and CDR2: MNHEY, SVGEGT. CDR3 nucleotides: TGTGCCAGCAAACCGAGCTCTGGAAACACCATATATTTT. Translated, it gives CASKPSSGNTIYF.

There are many counts of this clonotype. The J gene is TRBJ2-4, the V gene TRBV15; tentative D call: TRBD2 (5 bases). CDR3 length equals 16 residues. V was clipped by 5 bases and J by 1 base, with 15 bases between them. Germline V gives CDR1 LNHNV, CDR2 YYDKDF (reference sequence). The CDR3 reads CATSGYGLSAKNIQYF. CDR3 nucleotides: TGTGCCACCAGCGGCTACGGACTTTCCGCCAAAAACATTCAGTACTTC.

This clonotype appeared many times. The chain is built from TRBV5-1 and TRBJ2-3; 13 bases line up with TRBD2. The CDR3 contains 15 residues. The ends lost 3 bases at V and 4 bases at J; junction bases unmatched: 2. The germline gives CDR1 SGHRS, CDR2 YFSETQ. CDR3 nucleotide sequence: TGCGCCAGCAGCTGGACTAGCGGGAGAGCAGATACGCAGTATTTT. Amino acids: CASSWTSGRADTQYF.

This clonotype turned up a few times. CDR3 residues: CAISDHEGGLGFF. The DNA for the CDR3 is TGTGCCATCAGTGACCACGAAGGTGGCCTGGGGTTCTTC. The V call is TRBV10-3, the J call TRBJ2-1; D is undetermined. In germline, CDR1 is ENHRY, CDR2 SYGVKD. V was clipped by 3 bases and J by 15 bases, with 18 bases between them. The CDR3 is 13 amino acids.

In this sample, this clonotype turned up many times. J is TRBJ2-3 and V is TRBV20-1; 8 bases are a match to TRBD1. The V gene end was trimmed by 0 bases and the J gene end by 5 bases; junction bases not matched to a gene: 7. Germline assignment: CDR1 DFQATT and CDR2 SNEGSKA (reference sequence). CDR3 length: 15 residues. This CDR3 reads CSARDPGQARDTQYF. As DNA, the CDR3 is TGCAGTGCTAGAGACCCGGGACAGGCCAGAGATACGCAGTATTTT.